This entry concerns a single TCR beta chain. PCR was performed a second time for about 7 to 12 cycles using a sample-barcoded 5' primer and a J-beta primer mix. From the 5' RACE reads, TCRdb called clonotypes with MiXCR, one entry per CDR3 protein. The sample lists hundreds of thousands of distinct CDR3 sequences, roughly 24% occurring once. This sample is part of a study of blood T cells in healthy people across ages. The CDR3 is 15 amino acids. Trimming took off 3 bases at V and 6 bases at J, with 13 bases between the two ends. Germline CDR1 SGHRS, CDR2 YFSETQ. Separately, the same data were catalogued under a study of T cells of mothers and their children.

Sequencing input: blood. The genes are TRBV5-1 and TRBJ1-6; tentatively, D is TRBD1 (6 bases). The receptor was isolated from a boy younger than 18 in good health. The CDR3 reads CASSWEPGANSPLHF. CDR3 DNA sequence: TGCGCCAGCAGCTGGGAACCGGGGGCTAATTCACCCCTCCACTTT. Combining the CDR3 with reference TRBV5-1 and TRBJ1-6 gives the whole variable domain KAGVTQTPRYLIKTRGQQVTLSCSPISGHRSVSWYQQTPGQGLQFLFEYFSETQRNKGNFPGRFSGRQFSNSRSEMNVSTLELGDSALYLCASSWEPGANSPLHFGNGTRLTVT.